Listed below are T cell receptor beta chains from one sample, sequenced in a study of control samples from healthy donors and cancer patients. Produced via immunoSEQ multiplex PCR; TCRdb's table is partial and in-frame only. The repertoire consists of about 170,000 clones, with approximately 91% occurring once and the leading ten covering around 2%. Material: blood. These receptors originate from a woman in her thirties or forties in good health. The conserved cysteine and the conserved F or W are not part of the CDR3 here. Some rows mark clone size as missing; the rest say once, few, many or name a class of expanded clone.

CDR3,size,V,J
ASSLQDLGFSTDTQY,-,TRBV5-1,TRBJ2-3
ASSFFLASGTYEQY,-,TRBV5-1,TRBJ2-7
ASSFQGTTEAF,-,TRBV27,TRBJ1-1
ASSVTMNTEAF,-,TRBV5-1,TRBJ1-1
ASSPRTGLGEQY,few,TRBV18,TRBJ2-7
ASSPSVGTMEF,-,TRBV3-1/TRBV3-2,TRBJ2-1
ASSLWGTGELF,-,TRBV5-6,TRBJ2-2
ASSQETGGYT,-,TRBV3-1/TRBV3-2,TRBJ1-2
ASRPTEGASGYT,-,TRBV5-1,TRBJ1-2
ASSPGQGAREQF,-,TRBV6-5,TRBJ2-1
ASSSEYSYEQY,-,TRBV7-9,TRBJ2-7
ASSYGQGIAEAF,-,TRBV5-4,TRBJ1-1
ASSFKRRDEQY,-,TRBV28,TRBJ2-7
ASSFRHQGETQY,once,TRBV19,TRBJ2-5
ASSNPLVRSDTQY,-,TRBV18,TRBJ2-3
ASGTEVSQPQH,-,TRBV2,TRBJ1-5
ASSIGGQGSDTQY,once,TRBV7-9,TRBJ2-3
ASFPIAIRRATGGELF,-,TRBV4-1,TRBJ2-2
ATSQGLNQPQH,once,TRBV13,TRBJ1-5
ASTPDWQSQDGYT,-,TRBV14,TRBJ1-2
ATALSSTDTQY,-,TRBV10-3,TRBJ2-3
ASMVSQSYNEQF,-,TRBV19,TRBJ2-1
ATSRAKLGAETQY,-,TRBV15,TRBJ2-5
ATSRLKGS,-,TRBV15,TRBJ1-1
ASSPSPGREAF,-,TRBV11-2,TRBJ1-1
ASSQPQYNEKLF,-,TRBV4-1,TRBJ1-4
SAREGETQY,few,TRBV20-1,TRBJ2-5
ASRYGDRGPYEQY,-,TRBV6-5,TRBJ2-7
ASSLGFASRNYGYT,-,TRBV7-8,TRBJ1-2
ASSLVTGAVGTNTEAF,-,TRBV7-8,TRBJ1-1
ASSFGQAYNEQF,-,TRBV28,TRBJ2-1
ASSGRTGNEQY,-,TRBV9,TRBJ2-7
ASSVEGANTEAF,-,TRBV9,TRBJ1-1
ASSLAPGMGDTQY,once,TRBV7-2,TRBJ2-3
ASSLAAGVNTEAF,-,TRBV7-2,TRBJ1-1
ASSQEEETQY,-,TRBV4-2,TRBJ2-5
ASSLYLGGDAYGYT,-,TRBV13,TRBJ1-2
ASSAQGSGNTIY,-,TRBV5-4,TRBJ1-3
ASSLSGTGGRTDTQY,-,TRBV4-2,TRBJ2-3
ASSLQGASTDTQY,-,TRBV5-1,TRBJ2-3
ASSFMLGDTGAF,-,TRBV28,TRBJ1-1
ATSRASGDTEAF,-,TRBV15,TRBJ1-1